Below are 27 T cell receptor beta chains sequenced from a single sample in a study of CD8+ T cells in alopecia areata. As the sequencing template, cDNA was produced by extracting RNA and reverse transcribing it. Using immunoSEQ multiplex PCR, the repertoire was profiled, and TCRdb retains in-frame clones only, with some absent. The data contain approximately 140,000 clones, approximately 50% of them singletons. The sequenced sample was CD4+ T cells sorted from blood. These receptors were obtained from a human donor with alopecia areata.

The rearrangement links TRBV7-2 to TRBJ1-5; D uncertain. V was cut by 1 base and J by 2 bases, with 6 bases left in between. CDR1 and CDR2 from the germline V gene are SGHTA and FQGNSA. The CDR3 extends over 14 amino acids. DNA for the CDR3: TGTGCCAGCAGCTTAGTCCAGGGCAATCAGCCCCAGCATTTT. Protein: CASSLVQGNQPQHF.

This chain joins TRBV7-3 and TRBJ1-1, with D possibly TRBD1 on 6 matching bases. V lost 2 bases and J 0 bases, leaving 10 bases between the germline ends. The germline V gene has CDR1 SGHTA and CDR2 FQGTGA. This CDR3 comprises 15 residues. CDR3 nucleotides: TGTGCCAGCAGCTTACCAGGGGCAGTGAACACTGAAGCTTTCTTT. It yields the protein CASSLPGAVNTEAFF.

This clone occurred a few times. The chain uses TRBV5-1 and TRBJ2-1; a possible D gene is TRBD2 (5 bases). The CDR3 spans 14 residues. CDR1 is SGHRS and CDR2 is YFSETQ in the germline V gene. Trimming left V 7 bases short and J 6 bases short, with 17 bases between. CDR3 protein: CASGSGEGANEQFF. In nucleotides, the CDR3 is TGCGCCAGCGGTTCTGGAGAGGGCGCCAATGAGCAGTTCTTC.

V usage is TRBV6-1 and J usage is TRBJ2-1; a weak D match, TRBD1 (5 bases). Trimming stripped 7 bases from V and 4 bases from J, with 14 bases between. The germline CDR1 and CDR2 sequences are MNHNS and SASEGT. This CDR3 contains 14 residues. CDR3 in DNA: TGTGCCAGCATCCCTACAGGCCTTTACAATGAGCAGTTCTTC. Protein sequence: CASIPTGLYNEQFF.

This clone showed up just once. The V and J genes are TRBV4-2 and TRBJ2-1, with 9 bases lining up with TRBD2. Germline CDR1 reads LGHNA; CDR2 reads YNFKEQ. The CDR3 covers 17 residues. V shed 0 bases and J 6 bases; nucleotides not matched to a gene: 9. CDR3 sequence reads: CASSQDTGGRGFNEQFF. CDR3 in DNA: TGTGCCAGCAGCCAAGATACGGGCGGGAGGGGTTTCAATGAGCAGTTCTTC.

The genes are TRBV28 and TRBJ2-7; D not resolved. The CDR3 runs to 12 residues. Germline V gene sequence: CDR1 MDHEN, CDR2 SYDVKM. Trimming removed 7 bases at V and 4 bases at J, with 11 bases between. Here the CDR3 DNA reads TGTGCCAGCACCCAGTTAGGATACGAGCAGTACTTC. Protein sequence: CASTQLGYEQYF.

This clone was seen a few times. The rearrangement joins TRBV7-3 to TRBJ2-2; D is unclear. This CDR3 comprises 13 residues. The V end was cut by 3 bases, the J end by 0 bases, with 2 bases between. Per germline, CDR1 SGHTA and CDR2 FQGTGA. CDR3 DNA sequence: TGTGCCAGCAGCTTCCCGAACACCGGGGAGCTGTTTTTT. Protein product: CASSFPNTGELFF.

V and J are TRBV29-1 and TRBJ2-6; 8 bases align to TRBD2. Trimming took 8 bases from V and 2 from J; bases not matched to a gene: 8. The length of the CDR3 is 15 residues. Germline V gene data show CDR1 as SQVTM and CDR2 as ANQGSEA. In nucleotides, the CDR3 is TGCAGCACGTCGGGGGGGGCCACTGGGGCCAACGTCCTGACTTTC. Amino acids: CSTSGGATGANVLTF.

The chain joins TRBV4-1 to TRBJ2-1, with 9 bases aligning to TRBD1. CDR1 is MGHRA and CDR2 is YSYEKL in the germline V gene. J gave up 9 bases and V 2 bases, and 8 bases lay outside the gene matches. This CDR3 has 15 amino acids. The DNA for the CDR3 is TGCGCCAGCAGCCAACAGGGACAGGGCGGTCTTGAGCAGTTCTTC. It translates to CASSQQGQGGLEQFF.

Note on this clone: This sample also contains other DNA sequences that code for the same CDR3. The rearrangement uses TRBV9 and TRBJ2-3; D gene uncertain. CDR1 is SGDLS and CDR2 is YYNGEE in the germline V gene. V lost 0 bases to trimming and J lost 3 bases, with 5 bases between them. The CDR3 loop spans 13 amino acids. The CDR3 loop is CASSVAVTDTQYF. The CDR3 DNA sequence: TGTGCCAGCAGCGTAGCTGTAACAGATACGCAGTATTTT.

This chain uses TRBV28 with TRBJ2-3, with D possibly TRBD1 on 6 matching bases. Per the germline V gene, CDR1 is MDHEN and CDR2 is SYDVKM. V gave up 6 bases and J gave up 13 bases, with 14 bases separating them. The CDR3 is 11 amino acids. DNA for the CDR3: TGTGCCAGCAGCAACAGGGAACAGGAGTATTTT. This encodes CASSNREQEYF.

This chain uses TRBV5-1 with TRBJ2-5, with D possibly called TRBD1 or TRBD2 (5 bases each). The V end was cut by 4 bases, the J end by 4 bases, with 8 bases between. Germline V gene lookup returns CDR1 SGHRS and CDR2 YFSETQ. The CDR3 totals 12 residues. Here the CDR3 reads CASSTGTETQYF. CDR3 in DNA: TGCGCCAGCAGCACCGGGACAGAGACCCAGTACTTC.

The chain couples TRBV2 to TRBJ2-7; no reliable D call. The CDR3 is made up of 15 amino acids. V was cut by 6 bases and J by 7 bases, with 22 bases left in between. The V gene's germline CDR1 is SNHLY and CDR2 FYNNEI. The CDR3, as DNA: TGTGCCAGCAGGCTGGACGCTTACCTCCCAACTGAGCAGTACTTC. Residues: CASRLDAYLPTEQYF.

This clone was detected only once. This chain uses TRBV5-6 with TRBJ1-1; D might be TRBD1 (5 bases). The V and J ends lost 0 bases and 8 bases respectively, with 11 bases between them. Germline V lookup: CDR1 SGHDT, CDR2 YYEEEE. CDR3 length: 13 amino acids. The chain's CDR3 is CASSLVGPQEAFF. In DNA form, the CDR3 reads TGTGCCAGCAGCTTGGTGGGACCCCAGGAAGCTTTCTTT. The whole variable domain, filled in from reference TRBV5-6 and TRBJ1-1, reads DAGVTQSPTHLIKTRGQQVTLRCSPKSGHDTVSWYQQALGQGPQFIFQYYEEEERQRGNFPDRFSGHQFPNYSSELNVNALLLGDSALYLCASSLVGPQEAFFGQGTRLTVV.

The chain joins TRBV7-9 to TRBJ2-7, with D perhaps assigned TRBD1 or TRBD2 (5 bases each). CDR3 length equals 15 residues. Germline loops: CDR1 SEHNR, CDR2 FQNEAQ (reference sequence). Trimming removed 5 bases at V and 4 bases at J, with 18 bases between. CDR3 sequence: CASSGGDARGYEQYF. For the CDR3, the DNA is TGTGCCAGCAGCGGTGGGGACGCTCGGGGATACGAGCAGTACTTC. Looking up the rest from reference TRBV7-9 and TRBJ2-7 gives the full variable domain: DTGVSQNPRHKITKRGQNVTFRCDPISEHNRLYWYRQTLGQGPEFLTYFQNEAQLEKSRLLSDRFSAERPKGSFSTLEIQRTEQGDSAMYLCASSGGDARGYEQYFGPGTRLTVT.

This clone has a handful of counts. This rearrangement joins TRBV6-6 to TRBJ2-7, with D unresolved. The CDR3 length is 11 residues. V lost 5 bases to trimming and J lost 5 bases, with 7 bases between them. Looked up from germline, CDR1 is MNHNY and CDR2 is SVGAGI (reference sequence). CDR3 sequence reads: CASSVVDEQYF. DNA of the CDR3: TGTGCCAGCAGTGTGGTAGACGAGCAGTACTTC.

The V and J genes are TRBV29-1 and TRBJ2-2; 9 nucleotides match TRBD2. Unmatched junction bases numbered 15, after V lost 5 bases and J lost 5 bases. The CDR3 runs to 17 residues. Looked up from germline, CDR1 is SQVTM and CDR2 is ANQGSEA. The CDR3 DNA reads as TGCAGCGTTCGCTGGGAGGGTAGCGGGAGAGTTACCGGGGAGCTGTTTTTT. Amino acids: CSVRWEGSGRVTGELFF.

The V gene is TRBV29-1, the J gene TRBJ2-1; 7 nucleotides line up with TRBD1. Unmatched junction bases numbered 7, after V lost 3 bases and J lost 8 bases. CDR1 is SQVTM and CDR2 is ANQGSEA in the germline V gene. The CDR3 covers 13 residues. The CDR3 DNA reads as TGCAGCGTTGATAGGGGGCCGGTTGATGAGCAGTTCTTC. It yields the protein CSVDRGPVDEQFF.

The sample holds one count of this clone. V and J are TRBV4-2 and TRBJ2-3; TRBD2 matches at 8 bases. V shed 1 base, J shed 5 bases, and the junction held 5 bases outside the gene matches. Germline lookup yields CDR1 LGHNA and CDR2 YNFKEQ. The CDR3 covers 15 residues. The CDR3 sequence: CASSQATSGRDTQYF. In DNA, the CDR3 is TGTGCCAGCAGCCAAGCTACTAGCGGAAGAGATACGCAGTATTTT.

This clone appeared a few times. V is TRBV7-3 and J is TRBJ2-6; D is uncertain. Between the trimmed V and J ends, which lost 0 bases and 2 bases, there was a span of 8 bases. From germline, CDR1 is SGHTA and CDR2 FQGTGA. The CDR3 runs 16 residues. The CDR3 protein is CASSLTGHTGANVLTF. The CDR3 DNA reads TGTGCCAGCAGCTTAACCGGTCACACTGGGGCCAACGTCCTGACTTTC.

The chain uses TRBV29-1 and TRBJ2-7; TRBD1 or TRBD2 may be the D gene (6 bases each). Per germline, CDR1 SQVTM and CDR2 ANQGSEA. The length of the CDR3 is 12 residues. V was shortened by 5 bases and J by 4 bases, with 12 bases between the two germline ends. The DNA of the CDR3 is TGCAGCGTTCCAAGGGGGGTTTACGAGCAGTACTTC. Protein product: CSVPRGVYEQYF.

The chain has TRBV15 and TRBJ2-1; the match to TRBD1 covers 7 bases. Germline V gene data show CDR1 as LNHNV and CDR2 as YYDKDF (reference sequence). V shed 2 bases and J 2 bases; nucleotides not matched to a gene: 9. This CDR3 comprises 17 residues. The CDR3 here is CATSRTKTGAPYNEQFF. The CDR3, as DNA: TGTGCCACCAGCAGAACCAAAACAGGGGCCCCCTACAATGAGCAGTTCTTC.

This clone was seen at least ten times. The chain is built from TRBV7-8 and TRBJ2-7, with D uncertain. V was pared by 5 bases and J by 3 bases, with 8 bases between. CDR1 SGHVS and CDR2 FQNEAQ come from the germline V gene. CDR3 length: 12 amino acids. The CDR3 bases are TGTGCCAGCAGCGCGTCAGGCTACGAGCAGTACTTC. This encodes CASSASGYEQYF.

This chain connects TRBV27 to TRBJ2-5; D remains unclear. Germline-derived CDR1 and CDR2 are MNHEY and SMNVEV (reference sequence). Trimming removed 6 bases at V and 1 base at J, with 9 bases between. The CDR3 loop spans 13 amino acids. DNA of the CDR3: TGTGCCAGCAGCCGGGCCAGCCAAGAGACCCAGTACTTC. It specifies CASSRASQETQYF.

This clone has more than one count but fewer than ten. The chain links TRBV7-9 to TRBJ1-5; possible D gene TRBD1, 5 bases. Germline-derived CDR1 and CDR2 are SEHNR and FQNEAQ (reference sequence). The V and J ends lost 0 bases and 4 bases respectively, with 16 bases between them. The CDR3 loop spans 17 amino acids. CDR3 loop: CASSLAQGANTNQPQHF. CDR3 sequence (DNA): TGTGCCAGCAGCTTAGCGCAAGGGGCAAATACTAATCAGCCCCAGCATTTT.

The chain uses TRBV9 and TRBJ1-1; the D is unclear. The germline V and J ends were trimmed by 0 bases and 1 base, with 7 bases remaining between them. Germline V gives CDR1 SGDLS, CDR2 YYNGEE. This CDR3 comprises 14 residues. Here the CDR3 reads CASSVGSANTEAFF. The CDR3 region has the DNA TGTGCCAGCAGCGTAGGTTCGGCGAACACTGAAGCTTTCTTT.

The chain recombines TRBV29-1 with TRBJ1-2; no definite D call. This CDR3 comprises 12 residues. CDR1 is SQVTM and CDR2 is ANQGSEA in the germline V gene. The V gene lost 5 bases and the J gene lost 7 bases, with 14 bases spanning the gap. The CDR3 nucleotides are TGCAGCGTTCTAAAACACACGGCTGGCTACACCTTC. Protein: CSVLKHTAGYTF.